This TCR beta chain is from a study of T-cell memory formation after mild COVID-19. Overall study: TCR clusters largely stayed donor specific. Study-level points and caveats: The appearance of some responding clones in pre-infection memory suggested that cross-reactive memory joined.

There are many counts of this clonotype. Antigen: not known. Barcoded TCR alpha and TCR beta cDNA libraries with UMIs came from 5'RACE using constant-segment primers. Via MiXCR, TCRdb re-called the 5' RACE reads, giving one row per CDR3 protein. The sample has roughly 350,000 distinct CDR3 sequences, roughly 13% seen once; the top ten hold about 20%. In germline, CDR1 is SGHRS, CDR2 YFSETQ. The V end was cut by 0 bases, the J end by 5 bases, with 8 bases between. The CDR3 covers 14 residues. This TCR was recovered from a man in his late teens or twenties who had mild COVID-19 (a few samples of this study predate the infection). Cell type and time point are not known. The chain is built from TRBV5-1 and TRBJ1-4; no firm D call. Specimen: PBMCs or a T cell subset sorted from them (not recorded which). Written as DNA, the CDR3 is TGCGCCAGCAGCTTGGACAGCGGGAATGAAAAACTGTTTTTT. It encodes CASSLDSGNEKLFF.